What follows are 14 T cell receptor beta chains derived from one specimen sequenced in a study of T cells in Graves' hyperthyroidism and ophthalmopathy. The CDR3 regions of TCR beta were amplified from RNA transcripts. The primer set for the first-round RT-PCR of the TCR CDR3 was HTBI. MiXCR, run by TCRdb on the multiplex PCR reads, gives a single entry per CDR3 protein. The data show almost 250,000 distinct CDR3 sequences, about 24% seen once. Sequenced sample: blood. The receptors here all came from a woman aged 35 to 49 with Graves' ophthalmopathy.

This clonotype was counted ten times or more. The rearrangement joins TRBV28 to TRBJ2-7; 9 bases fit TRBD1. The CDR3 is 15 residues long. Unmatched junction bases numbered 7, after V lost 6 bases and J lost 1 base. CDR1 is MDHEN, CDR2 SYDVKM, per germline. CDR3 sequence (DNA): TGTGCCAGCAGAACACTGGGACAGGGATCCTACGAGCAGTACTTC. Protein product: CASRTLGQGSYEQYF.

The chain uses TRBV4-1 and TRBJ1-1; D ambiguous. In germline, CDR1 is MGHRA, CDR2 YSYEKL. V lost 1 base to trimming and J lost 6 bases, with 6 bases between them. This CDR3 comprises 12 residues. CDR3 bases: TGCGCCAGCAGCCAAGGAGGGTCTGAAGCTTTCTTT. This gives the protein CASSQGGSEAFF.

This clonotype was detected ten times or more. V gene TRBV19 combines with J gene TRBJ2-2; D possibly corresponds to TRBD2 (5 bases). CDR1 and CDR2 from the germline V gene are LNHDA and SQIVND (reference sequence). V gave up 0 bases and J gave up 7 bases, with 9 bases separating them. This CDR3 has 14 residues. CDR3 residues: CASSIDRGSGELFF. The DNA for the CDR3 is TGTGCCAGTAGTATAGATCGGGGAAGCGGGGAGCTGTTTTTT.

This clonotype appeared once. The V call is TRBV6-5, the J call TRBJ2-7, with D perhaps matching TRBD1 (6 bases). CDR3 size: 15 residues. Germline lookup yields CDR1 MNHEY and CDR2 SVGAGI. Between the trimmed V and J ends, which lost 0 bases and 4 bases, there was a span of 13 bases. The CDR3 DNA follows: TGTGCCAGCAGTTACTCGGAACAGGGTTTTTACGAGCAGTACTTC. Translated, it gives CASSYSEQGFYEQYF.

The rearrangement uses TRBV6-1 and TRBJ1-1; 9 bases are a match to TRBD1. V lost 2 bases, J lost 6 bases, and 7 bases stayed unmatched. Looked up from germline, CDR1 is MNHNS and CDR2 is SASEGT. The CDR3 loop spans 15 amino acids. The CDR3 is CASSENTGGLPEAFF. The DNA of the CDR3 is TGTGCCAGCAGTGAAAATACAGGGGGCCTTCCTGAAGCTTTCTTT.

The sample holds many counts of this clonotype. CDR3 DNA sequence: TGTGCCAGCAGTTACCACGGAGGGATGAACACTGAAGCTTTCTTT. Translated, it gives CASSYHGGMNTEAFF. J is TRBJ1-1 and V is TRBV6-5; D uncertain. Germline loops: CDR1 MNHEY, CDR2 SVGAGI. The CDR3 extends over 15 amino acids. Trimming left V 2 bases short and J 0 bases short, with 10 bases between.

This clonotype has a count of ten or more. The chain employs TRBV27 and TRBJ2-3; weak D call: TRBD2 (6 bases). V lost 5 bases to trimming and J lost 4 bases, with 16 bases between them. Germline V gene lookup returns CDR1 MNHEY and CDR2 SMNVEV (reference sequence). The CDR3 covers 15 residues. The CDR3 DNA sequence: TGTGCCAGCAGTATTACTTTGGGAGGCCCAGATACGCAGTATTTT. This codes for CASSITLGGPDTQYF.

This clonotype has at least ten counts. The chain uses TRBV7-6 and TRBJ2-2; the D gene could be TRBD1 or TRBD2 (5 bases each). Germline V lookup: CDR1 SGHVS, CDR2 FNYEAQ. CDR3 size: 15 residues. Trimming took 3 bases from V and 0 from J, leaving 8 bases between them. The CDR3 reads CASSFRGANTGELFF. Here the CDR3 DNA reads TGTGCCAGCAGCTTTCGAGGGGCGAACACCGGGGAGCTGTTTTTT.

This clonotype was detected many times. The genes are TRBV12-3 or TRBV12-4 and TRBJ1-2; unclear D gene. V lost 5 bases and J lost 8, with 15 bases in between. The CDR3 has 13 residues. The chain's CDR3 is CASSQTGDQGYTF. The CDR3 nucleotides read TGTGCCAGCAGTCAAACCGGGGATCAAGGCTACACCTTC.

In its sample, this clonotype was seen a few times. This chain joins TRBV30 and TRBJ2-5, with TRBD1 identical over 8 bases. The junction had 5 bases not matched to a gene; V was cut back by 5 bases and J by 0 bases. The CDR3 totals 14 residues. Germline V gives CDR1 GTSNPN, CDR2 SVGIG (reference sequence). The CDR3 coding sequence is TGTGCCTGGGGACCACAGGGGGACCAAGAGACCCAGTACTTC. It specifies CAWGPQGDQETQYF.

The chain uses TRBV6-1 and TRBJ1-2; perhaps TRBD1 as D (5 bases). The V end was cut by 7 bases, the J end by 8 bases, with 14 bases between. CDR3 length: 12 residues. Looked up from germline, CDR1 is MNHNS and CDR2 is SASEGT. The CDR3 sequence is CASTPGLQGYTF. The CDR3 DNA follows: TGTGCCAGCACCCCGGGACTCCAAGGCTACACCTTC.

This chain uses TRBV28 with TRBJ2-5; no reliable D call. V was shortened by 5 bases and J by 3 bases, with 16 bases between the two germline ends. The CDR3 is 15 amino acids. CDR1 MDHEN and CDR2 SYDVKM come from the germline V gene. CDR3 sequence: CASSEFRVTKETQYF. The DNA for the CDR3 is TGTGCCAGCAGTGAATTCCGTGTCACGAAAGAGACCCAGTACTTC.

J is TRBJ1-1 and V is TRBV29-1; 7 bases agree with TRBD1. Germline CDR1 is SQVTM and CDR2 is ANQGSEA. The CDR3 length is 13 residues. The junction had 9 bases not matched to a gene; V was cut back by 6 bases and J by 5 bases. CDR3 nucleotide sequence: TGCAGCGTCCGGCAGGGGGTATGGACTGAAGCTTTCTTT. Its translation is CSVRQGVWTEAFF. The entire variable domain, with the rest obtained from reference TRBV29-1 and TRBJ1-1, is as follows: SAVISQKPSRDICQRGTSLTIQCQVDSQVTMMFWYRQQPGQSLTLIATANQGSEATYESGFVIDKFPISRPNLTFSTLTVSNMSPEDSSIYLCSVRQGVWTEAFFGQGTRLTVV.

The sample holds many counts of this clonotype. This chain connects TRBV20-1 to TRBJ2-7; 9 bases match TRBD1. V lost 6 bases, J lost 2 bases, and 5 bases stayed unmatched. CDR1 is DFQATT and CDR2 is SNEGSKA in the germline V gene (reference sequence). This CDR3 has 13 amino acids. The chain's CDR3 is CSAPGTGTYEQYF. In DNA form, the CDR3 reads TGCAGTGCCCCCGGGACAGGGACCTACGAGCAGTACTTC.